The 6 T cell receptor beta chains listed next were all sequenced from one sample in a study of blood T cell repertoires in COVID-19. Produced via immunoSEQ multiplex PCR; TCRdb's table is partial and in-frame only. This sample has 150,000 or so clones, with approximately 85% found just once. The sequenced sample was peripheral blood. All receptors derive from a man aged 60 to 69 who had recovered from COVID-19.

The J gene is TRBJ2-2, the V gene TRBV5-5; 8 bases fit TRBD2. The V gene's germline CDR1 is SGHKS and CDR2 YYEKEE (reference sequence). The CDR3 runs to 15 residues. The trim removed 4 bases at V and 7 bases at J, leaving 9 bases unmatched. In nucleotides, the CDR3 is TGTGCCAGCAGCCCCCCGGGAGGGGCGGGCGGGGAGCTGTTTTTT. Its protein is CASSPPGGAGGELFF.

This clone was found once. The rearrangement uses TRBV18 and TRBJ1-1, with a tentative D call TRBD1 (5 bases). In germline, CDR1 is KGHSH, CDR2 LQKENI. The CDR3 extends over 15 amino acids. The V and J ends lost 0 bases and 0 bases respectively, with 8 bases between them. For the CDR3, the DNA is TGTGCCAGCTCACCACCGCAAGGGGTGAACACTGAAGCTTTCTTT. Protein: CASSPPQGVNTEAFF.

CDR3 in amino acids: CASTRGKGTSTDTQYF. The CDR3 DNA sequence: TGTGCCAGCACCCGGGGGAAGGGGACTAGCACAGATACGCAGTATTTT. V gene TRBV7-9 combines with J gene TRBJ2-3, with a tentative D call TRBD2 (6 bases). CDR3 length: 16 residues. With 7 bases removed from V and 0 bases from J, the gap between germline ends came to 17 bases. Germline CDR1 SEHNR, CDR2 FQNEAQ (reference sequence).

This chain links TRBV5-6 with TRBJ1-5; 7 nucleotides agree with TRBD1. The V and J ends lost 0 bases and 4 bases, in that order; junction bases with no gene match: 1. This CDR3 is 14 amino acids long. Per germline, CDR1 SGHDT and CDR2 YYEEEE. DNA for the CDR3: TGTGCCAGCAGCTTGGGCAGGGGGAATCAGCCCCAGCATTTT. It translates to CASSLGRGNQPQHF.

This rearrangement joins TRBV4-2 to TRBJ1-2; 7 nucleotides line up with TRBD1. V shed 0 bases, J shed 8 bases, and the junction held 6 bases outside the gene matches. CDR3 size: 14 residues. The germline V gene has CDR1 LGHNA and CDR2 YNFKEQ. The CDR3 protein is CASSQETGREGYTF. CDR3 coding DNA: TGTGCCAGCAGCCAAGAGACAGGGCGTGAGGGCTACACCTTC.

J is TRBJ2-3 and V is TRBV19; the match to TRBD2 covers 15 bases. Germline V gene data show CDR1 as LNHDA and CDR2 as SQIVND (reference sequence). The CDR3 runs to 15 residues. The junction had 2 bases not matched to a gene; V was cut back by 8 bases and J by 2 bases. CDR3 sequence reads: CASGTSGGNTDTQYF. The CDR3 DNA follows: TGTGCCAGTGGGACTAGCGGGGGGAACACAGATACGCAGTATTTT.